A selection of T cell receptor beta chains follows, all from one sample in a study of OX40 agonist ivuxolimab in advanced cancers. Method: immunoSEQ multiplex PCR; TCRdb's copy keeps in-frame clones and lacks some. The table records some 60,000 clones, more than 75% of them present only once. The sequenced sample was CD4+ or CD8+ T cells sorted from blood, obtained in a trial of the OX40 agonist ivuxolimab. The receptors here all came from an adult with an advanced solid tumor such as melanoma, head and neck, liver or kidney cancer. CDR3s include the opening cysteine and the closing phenylalanine or tryptophan. A D gene is named only where the DNA matches it firmly. The size field is filled for only some rows; it gives once, few, many or a size class.

V: TRBV5-1; J: TRBJ2-2; D: .; size: .; DNA: TGCGCCAGCAGCTTGGCCGGGCACCCGAACACCGGGGAGCTGTTTTTT; CDR3: CASSLAGHPNTGELFF
V: TRBV28; J: TRBJ1-1; D: TRBD1; size: .; DNA: TGTGCCAGCAGTTTTGGCGGGACAGGGGTCACTGAAGCTTTCTTT; CDR3: CASSFGGTGVTEAFF
V: TRBV5-4; J: TRBJ1-6; D: .; size: .; DNA: TGTGCCAGCAGCTTGGAGGGGATATATAATTCACCCCTCCACTTT; CDR3: CASSLEGIYNSPLHF
V: TRBV7-8; J: TRBJ1-5; D: .; size: .; DNA: TGTGCCAGCAGCTTAGATGGAAATAGCAATCAGCCCCAGCATTTT; CDR3: CASSLDGNSNQPQHF
V: TRBV2; J: TRBJ1-5; D: .; size: .; DNA: TGTGCCAGCAAGGTGGGCAATCAGCCCCAGCATTTT; CDR3: CASKVGNQPQHF
V: TRBV6-5; J: TRBJ2-3; D: TRBD2; size: .; DNA: TGTGCCAGCAAAATAGCGGGGGGTAGCACAGATACGCAGTATTTT; CDR3: CASKIAGGSTDTQYF
V: TRBV28; J: TRBJ2-2; D: TRBD2; size: .; DNA: TGTGCCAGCAGAGAACCCGGACTAGCGGGAGCGGGGGAGCTGTTTTTT; CDR3: CASREPGLAGAGELFF
V: TRBV6-1; J: TRBJ2-1; D: TRBD1; size: .; DNA: TGTGCCAGCAGTGAGACAGGGGTCGGTGAGCAGTTCTTC; CDR3: CASSETGVGEQFF
V: TRBV19; J: TRBJ1-1; D: .; size: few; DNA: TGTGCCAGTAGTAAGGATCAGAATGAAGCTTTCTTT; CDR3: CASSKDQNEAFF
V: TRBV18; J: TRBJ2-7; D: .; size: .; DNA: TGTGCCAGCTCACCACAGGAGGGGGCGGCCTACGAGCAGTACTTC; CDR3: CASSPQEGAAYEQYF
V: TRBV5-1; J: TRBJ1-3; D: TRBD1; size: .; DNA: TGCGCCAGCAGCGTCTCCGGGACAGGGTCTGGAAACACCATATATTTT; CDR3: CASSVSGTGSGNTIYF
V: TRBV4-2; J: TRBJ2-1; D: TRBD2; size: .; DNA: TGTGCCAGCAGCCAGGGGGGCGGGGGGACATCCTACAATGAGCAGTTCTTC; CDR3: CASSQGGGGTSYNEQFF
V: TRBV28; J: TRBJ1-2; D: TRBD1; size: .; DNA: TGTGCCAGCAGTGCCCCGTGGGCAGGGGGATGGGGCTACACCTTC; CDR3: CASSAPWAGGWGYTF
V: TRBV5-1; J: TRBJ2-2; D: TRBD1; size: .; DNA: TGCGCCAGCAGCCACCTGATGGGACAGGGAAACACCGGGGAGCTGTTTTTT; CDR3: CASSHLMGQGNTGELFF
V: TRBV7-2; J: TRBJ2-3; D: .; size: .; DNA: TGTGCCAGCAGCCCTCGTCCGGCGGCTAGCACAGATACGCAGTATTTT; CDR3: CASSPRPAASTDTQYF
V: TRBV5-4; J: TRBJ2-3; D: .; size: .; DNA: TGTGCCAGCAGCTTGACAGATACGCAGTATTTT; CDR3: CASSLTDTQYF
V: TRBV15; J: TRBJ2-7; D: .; size: .; DNA: TGTGCCACCAGCAGAGCCCCTTTGAGCGGAGCCTACGAGCAGTACTTC; CDR3: CATSRAPLSGAYEQYF
V: TRBV7-2; J: TRBJ2-1; D: .; size: .; DNA: TGTGCCAGCAGCTCCCCGGTCCGCAGCTACAATGAGCAGTTCTTC; CDR3: CASSSPVRSYNEQFF
V: TRBV29-1; J: TRBJ2-7; D: .; size: .; DNA: TGCAGCGTTGTGTTGAGACAAACAGGAACCTACGAGCAGTACTTC; CDR3: CSVVLRQTGTYEQYF
V: TRBV28; J: TRBJ1-2; D: .; size: .; DNA: TGTGCCAGCAGCCCGCCCCGCGATCCAGCTAACTATGGCTACACCTTC; CDR3: CASSPPRDPANYGYTF
V: TRBV6-5; J: TRBJ2-7; D: .; size: .; DNA: TGTGCCAGCAGTTACTCGAAGTTCAACGAGCAGTACTTC; CDR3: CASSYSKFNEQYF
V: TRBV6-5; J: TRBJ2-7; D: TRBD1; size: .; DNA: TGTGCCAGCAGTCCTCGACAGGGGTGGTTCTACGAGCAGTACTTC; CDR3: CASSPRQGWFYEQYF
V: TRBV5-8; J: TRBJ2-7; D: TRBD1; size: once; DNA: TGTGCCAGCAGCTCTGGGACAGGGATCGAGCAGTACTTC; CDR3: CASSSGTGIEQYF
V: TRBV25-1; J: TRBJ2-1; D: TRBD2; size: .; DNA: TGTGCCAGCAGTGAATTAACTAGCGGGGGTAATGAGCAGTTCTTC; CDR3: CASSELTSGGNEQFF
V: TRBV5-1; J: TRBJ1-1; D: .; size: .; DNA: TGCGCCAGCAGCTCGGACTCTGAAGCTTTCTTT; CDR3: CASSSDSEAFF
V: TRBV10-3; J: TRBJ1-4; D: TRBD1; size: .; DNA: TGTGCCATCAGTGGGACAGGGGCGGCTAATGAAAAACTGTTTTTT; CDR3: CAISGTGAANEKLFF
V: TRBV6-1; J: TRBJ2-1; D: .; size: .; DNA: TGTGCCAGCAGTGGCCAGTTTGGAGGCAATGAGCAGTTCTTC; CDR3: CASSGQFGGNEQFF
V: TRBV2; J: TRBJ1-2; D: .; size: once; DNA: TGTGCCAGCAGTGCCCGCCCCGACAGCAACTATGGCTACACCTTC; CDR3: CASSARPDSNYGYTF
V: TRBV28; J: TRBJ1-1; D: .; size: .; DNA: TGTGCCAGCAGTTTGGTCCGAACTGAAGCTTTCTTT; CDR3: CASSLVRTEAFF
V: TRBV9; J: TRBJ2-3; D: TRBD1; size: .; DNA: TGTGCCAGCAGCCAGCCTACGGACAGGGCCATCACAGATACGCAGTATTTT; CDR3: CASSQPTDRAITDTQYF
V: TRBV7-9; J: TRBJ2-7; D: .; size: few; DNA: TGTGCCAGCAGCTTTAAAGAGGGATTCTCCTCCTACGAGCAGTACTTC; CDR3: CASSFKEGFSSYEQYF
V: TRBV9; J: TRBJ1-3; D: .; size: .; DNA: TGTGCCAGCAGCGTTGGGGCAGGGCACTCTGGAAACACCATATATTTT; CDR3: CASSVGAGHSGNTIYF
V: TRBV5-1; J: TRBJ2-1; D: TRBD2; size: .; DNA: TGCGCCAGCAGCTTCGGGACTAGCGGGAGAGTGGAACAGTTCTTC; CDR3: CASSFGTSGRVEQFF
V: TRBV30; J: TRBJ1-4; D: .; size: few; DNA: TGTGCCTGGAGTGTTGGGGGGGAAAAACTGTTTTTT; CDR3: CAWSVGGEKLFF
V: TRBV6-6; J: TRBJ2-7; D: .; size: .; DNA: TGTGCCAGCAGTTACCGCCCCTTGGGACTGTCAGACGAGCAGTACTTC; CDR3: CASSYRPLGLSDEQYF
V: TRBV30; J: TRBJ1-1; D: .; size: .; DNA: TGTGCCTGGAGTGTACTACGGGGGGCAGGGGAAGAAACTGAAGCTTTCTTT; CDR3: CAWSVLRGAGEETEAFF
V: TRBV4-1; J: TRBJ1-3; D: TRBD1; size: .; DNA: TGCGCCAGCAGCCCTAAGACAGGGTTCGGAAACACCATATATTTT; CDR3: CASSPKTGFGNTIYF
V: TRBV27; J: TRBJ2-2; D: .; size: once; DNA: TGTGCCAGCAGTGCCCGTCAGGGGTACTCCGGGGAGCTGTTTTTT; CDR3: CASSARQGYSGELFF
V: TRBV28; J: TRBJ2-2; D: .; size: few; DNA: TGTGCCAGCTGCTATCAGGTGAACACCGGGGAGCTGTTTTTT; CDR3: CASCYQVNTGELFF
V: TRBV14; J: TRBJ1-3; D: .; size: few; DNA: TGTGCCAGCAGCCCCCTAGGGCCGGCCTCTGGAAACACCATATATTTT; CDR3: CASSPLGPASGNTIYF
V: TRBV25-1; J: TRBJ2-7; D: .; size: .; DNA: TGTGCCAGCAGTGGCAGGGACGAGCAGTACTTC; CDR3: CASSGRDEQYF
V: TRBV20-1; J: TRBJ2-1; D: .; size: .; DNA: TGCAGTGCTAGAGATTTGGAGAAGCAGTTCTTC; CDR3: CSARDLEKQFF
V: TRBV7-9; J: TRBJ1-2; D: .; size: once; DNA: TGTGCCAGCAGCCCTGAGGTAAAGGTCTATGGCTACACCTTC; CDR3: CASSPEVKVYGYTF
V: TRBV5-6; J: TRBJ1-2; D: .; size: .; DNA: TGTGCCAGCAGCTTGGCAGGGTCCCACTATGGCTACACCTTC; CDR3: CASSLAGSHYGYTF
V: TRBV19; J: TRBJ2-5; D: TRBD1; size: .; DNA: TGTGCCAGTAGTACTGACAGGGGGGAGACCCAGTACTTC; CDR3: CASSTDRGETQYF
V: TRBV6-1; J: TRBJ2-5; D: TRBD1; size: .; DNA: TGTGCCAGCAGTGCCCCTGCCCAGGGGGTCTCGACCCAGTACTTC; CDR3: CASSAPAQGVSTQYF
V: TRBV7-8; J: TRBJ2-5; D: .; size: few; DNA: TGTGCCAGCAGCTTCGGACAGAAAGAGACCCAGTACTTC; CDR3: CASSFGQKETQYF